This T cell receptor beta chain was found in a study of beta chain features in type 1 diabetes. A word on this clone: Its antigen is undetermined.

Based on CD45RO/CCR7/CD25/CD127/CD95/CD27, CD4+ regulatory, stem cell-like memory, naive and central memory cells were sorted. Each population that was sorted was more than 95% pure. Study-wide results and limits: A cDNA-based sequencing approach could over-represent cells with high TCR expression. Shorter TCRB CDR3s, moderately but significantly so, were found in Type 1 diabetes patients in all four CD4+ subsets.

Sequenced material consisted of expressed TCRB transcripts (all of the isolated RNA was reverse transcribed). This table comes from immunoSEQ multiplex PCR, and its TCRdb copy is limited to in-frame clones, with some not included. There are roughly 260,000 clones in the sample; around 21% occur only once, and less than 0.035% lies in the top ten. With 4 bases removed from V and 3 bases from J, the gap between germline ends came to 10 bases. This CDR3 region has 13 residues. Germline CDR1 SQVTM, CDR2 ANQGSEA. Input material: naive CD4+ T cells from blood. This receptor was identified in a woman aged 40-49 years with type 1 diabetes. The chain recombines TRBV29-1 with TRBJ1-3; a possible D gene is TRBD1 (6 bases). CDR3 sequence (DNA): TGCAGCGTTGGAGGGGGTAATGGAAACACCATATATTTT. This codes for CSVGGGNGNTIYF.